These T cell receptor beta chains were read from a single sample in a study of T cells in Graves' hyperthyroidism and ophthalmopathy. TCRdb re-analysed the multiplex PCR reads in MiXCR, keeping a single row per CDR3 protein. The table lists 600,000 or so distinct CDR3 sequences, 15% to 20% of them singletons, with less than 4.5% in the top ten. The sample comprised blood. These receptors were taken from a woman between 25 and 40 years old with Graves' hyperthyroidism. Each CDR3 is given with its conserved first and last residue. Fields, in order: J gene, V gene, D gene, clone size, CDR3 protein, CDR3 DNA. D genes are given only for firm matches. Expanded clones get a size class; other rows say once, few or many, or leave the size out.

>TRBJ2-1|TRBV13|TRBD2|-
CASSLWTSGRGQFF
TGTGCCAGCAGCTTATGGACTAGCGGGAGGGGTCAGTTCTTC
>TRBJ2-2|TRBV10-3|-|-
CAISELGGVNTGELFF
TGTGCCATCAGTGAGTTGGGGGGAGTGAACACCGGGGAGCTGTTTTTT
>TRBJ1-1|TRBV7-9|TRBD1|few
CASSLARDREEGTEAFF
TGTGCCAGCAGCTTAGCCCGGGACAGGGAGGAAGGCACTGAAGCTTTCTTT
>TRBJ1-4|TRBV7-2|-|-
CASSRRGWANEKLFF
TGTGCCAGCAGCCGAAGGGGATGGGCTAATGAAAAACTGTTTTTT
>TRBJ1-6|TRBV4-2|-|-
CASSPPPSYNSPLHF
TGTGCCAGCAGCCCCCCGCCAAGTTATAATTCACCCCTCCACTTT
>TRBJ1-2|TRBV20-1|TRBD1|many
CSARTQGGYGYTF
TGCAGTGCTAGAACCCAGGGGGGGTATGGCTACACCTTC
>TRBJ2-7|TRBV20-1|TRBD2|few
CRATNHGAGGYEQYF
TGCAGAGCTACCAATCATGGGGCGGGAGGCTACGAGCAGTACTTC
>TRBJ1-1|TRBV24-1|-|few
CATSATGGMNTEAFF
TGTGCCACCAGTGCCACCGGTGGTATGAACACTGAAGCTTTCTTT
>TRBJ2-2|TRBV20-1|TRBD2|-
CSARDLAGETGELFF
TGCAGTGCTAGAGACCTAGCGGGAGAAACCGGGGAGCTGTTTTTT
>TRBJ2-2|TRBV19|-|few
CASSTRGQINTGELFF
TGTGCCAGTAGTACCAGGGGACAAATTAACACCGGGGAGCTGTTTTTT
>TRBJ1-2|TRBV20-1|-|-
CSARDGGALRYGYTF
TGCAGTGCTAGAGATGGAGGGGCGCTGAGATATGGCTACACCTTC
>TRBJ2-7|TRBV20-1|-|few
CSARDMTYEQYF
TGCAGTGCTAGAGATATGACCTACGAGCAGTACTTC
>TRBJ2-7|TRBV6-1|-|-
CASRQLDEQYF
TGTGCCAGCAGACAACTAGACGAGCAGTACTTC
>TRBJ2-4|TRBV7-2|-|-
CASSLAVTVANIQYF
TGTGCCAGCAGCTTAGCTGTGACTGTTGCAAACATTCAGTACTTC
>TRBJ2-5|TRBV27|-|many
CASRPGQTLETQYF
TGTGCCAGCAGACCCGGACAAACCCTGGAGACCCAGTACTTC
>TRBJ2-1|TRBV6-5|-|many
CASSYLPGGGDHNEQFF
TGTGCCAGCAGTTACCTTCCCGGAGGGGGCGATCACAATGAGCAGTTCTTC
>TRBJ2-1|TRBV19|TRBD2|few
CASSMVEGLDGNEQFF
TGTGCCAGTAGTATGGTCGAGGGACTAGATGGGAATGAGCAGTTCTTC
>TRBJ2-7|TRBV6-1|-|-
CASSELSRGGQYF
TGTGCCAGCAGTGAACTTTCCCGGGGCGGGCAGTACTTC
>TRBJ1-1|TRBV28|TRBD1|many
CASSSGQGSLNTEAFF
TGTGCCAGCAGTTCAGGACAGGGCTCCCTGAACACTGAAGCTTTCTTT
>TRBJ2-2|TRBV20-1|TRBD1|-
CSARDFGTGGTGELFF
TGCAGTGCTAGAGATTTCGGGACAGGGGGCACCGGGGAGCTGTTTTTT
>TRBJ2-1|TRBV15|TRBD2|many
CATSRVRGAERELYNEQFF
TGTGCCACCAGCAGAGTGCGAGGGGCCGAGCGGGAGTTGTACAATGAGCAGTTCTTC
>TRBJ1-3|TRBV2|TRBD1|many
CASSSGGASGNTIYF
TGTGCCAGCAGTTCAGGGGGCGCATCCGGAAACACCATATATTTT
>TRBJ2-1|TRBV7-9|-|-
CASRYLGGHNEQFF
TGTGCCAGCAGATATTTGGGGGGGCACAATGAGCAGTTCTTC
>TRBJ2-1|TRBV20-1|-|few
CSAGVLGQRPGVEQFF
TGCAGTGCCGGCGTGTTAGGGCAGCGCCCAGGGGTTGAGCAGTTCTTC
>TRBJ1-4|TRBV2|TRBD1|few
CASSVGQGLANEKLFF
TGTGCCAGCAGTGTCGGACAGGGTTTAGCTAATGAAAAACTGTTTTTT
>TRBJ1-3|TRBV30|-|-
CAWRSSGNTIYF
TGTGCCTGGAGATCCTCTGGAAACACCATATATTTT
>TRBJ1-1|TRBV5-1|-|many
CASSLDNMNTEAFF
TGCGCCAGCAGCTTGGATAACATGAACACTGAAGCTTTCTTT
>TRBJ1-1|TRBV11-2|-|many
CASSLAGNGETEAFF
TGTGCCAGCAGCTTAGCGGGAAATGGGGAGACTGAAGCTTTCTTT
>TRBJ2-7|TRBV7-9|-|few
CASSHLRTADSYEQYF
TGTGCCAGCAGCCACCTCCGGACAGCGGACTCCTACGAGCAGTACTTC
>TRBJ1-5|TRBV27|-|few
CASSLIGLDQPQHF
TGTGCCAGCAGCCTTATCGGGTTGGACCAGCCCCAGCATTTT
>TRBJ1-5|TRBV13|-|many
CASTLGVGNQPQHF
TGTGCCAGCACTTTGGGGGTCGGAAATCAGCCCCAGCATTTT
>TRBJ2-7|TRBV5-6|TRBD1|few
CASSLYRTGTYEQYF
TGTGCCAGCAGCTTGTACCGGACAGGGACCTACGAGCAGTACTTC
>TRBJ2-1|TRBV5-6|TRBD1|-
CASSLYRGWNEQFF
TGTGCCAGCAGCTTGTACAGGGGATGGAATGAGCAGTTCTTC
>TRBJ2-7|TRBV30|TRBD2|few
CAWSTSGPYEQYF
TGTGCCTGGAGTACTAGCGGCCCCTACGAGCAGTACTTC
>TRBJ2-7|TRBV30|TRBD2|few
CAWADRTGLAVLYEQYF
TGTGCCTGGGCAGATCGAACGGGACTAGCGGTCTTATACGAGCAGTACTTC
>TRBJ1-1|TRBV6-1|-|many
CASSEKWPRNTEAFF
TGTGCCAGCAGTGAAAAGTGGCCTCGGAACACTGAAGCTTTCTTT
>TRBJ2-1|TRBV11-2|TRBD1|few
CASSLEGTVPYNEQFF
TGTGCCAGCAGCTTAGAAGGGACAGTGCCCTACAATGAGCAGTTCTTC
>TRBJ2-2|TRBV11-3|-|few
CASSPLRSTGELFF
TGTGCCAGCAGCCCCCTTAGAAGTACCGGGGAGCTGTTTTTT
>TRBJ2-7|TRBV6-1|-|many
CASSESGHYEQYF
TGTGCCAGCAGTGAATCGGGACACTACGAGCAGTACTTC
>TRBJ2-7|TRBV13|-|many
CASSLGSDPYEQYF
TGTGCCAGCAGCTTGGGCTCCGACCCCTACGAGCAGTACTTC
>TRBJ2-7|TRBV27|TRBD2|many
CASSTSGNEQYF
TGTGCCAGCAGTACTAGCGGGAACGAGCAGTACTTC